This T cell receptor (beta chain) was recovered during a study of cytomegalovirus exposure and HLA in healthy donors. Study-level information: Across 300 to 400 genotyped donors, approximately 81% landed in the Caucasian-associated ancestry cluster. Overall study results and limits: Across donors, presence/absence analyses took sequencing depth to be roughly uniform. Listed as cytomegalovirus-associated were 150 to 200 TCR beta chains. In a later analysis, the majority of CMV-associated beta chains seemingly showed HLA restriction.

Germline CDR1 and CDR2: GTSNPN and SVGIG (reference sequence). The ends were cut back, 4 bases at V and 2 bases at J, with 15 bases in the middle. The CDR3 is 15 amino acids. The table lists this clone with a count of one. No antigen is known for it. PCR was performed using 60 Vbeta and 13 Jbeta primers. Measured with immunoSEQ multiplex PCR; TCRdb has only the in-frame clones, and not every one. The sample records some 190,000 clones, around 88% being singletons. The sequence derives from a man aged 35 to 55 in good health and CMV-seropositive. V gene TRBV30 combines with J gene TRBJ1-3; no clear D. Source material: PBMCs. CDR3 sequence: CAWNRRGIAGNTIYF. As DNA, the CDR3 is TGTGCCTGGAACCGTCGGGGTATCGCTGGAAACACCATATATTTT.